The subject of this entry is one T cell receptor beta chain. The antigen remains undetermined. This record belongs to a study of cytomegalovirus exposure and HLA in healthy donors. Amplification used 60 Vbeta primers and 13 Jbeta primers. Only in-frame clones appear in the TCRdb table, and some are missing; sequencing was by immunoSEQ multiplex PCR. The sample yields some 130,000 clones, approximately 80% seen once. Study findings and constraints: Researchers had no immune exposure information except CMV serostatus available. In most subjects, TCR beta sequences reportedly gave accurate predictions of HLA-A and HLA-B alleles. In a later analysis, several top co-occurrence clusters appeared linked to parvovirus B19, influenza, CMV and Epstein-Barr virus.

The sequence derives from a girl between 2 and 10 years old in good health and CMV-seronegative. Sequencing was performed on PBMCs.

The CDR3, as DNA: TGTGCCAGCAGCGTCGGGGACATCCTCATGCCTTACTACACCTTC. Protein sequence: CASSVGDILMPYYTF. The gene calls are TRBV9 and TRBJ1-2; perhaps TRBD1 as D (6 bases). Trimming cost V 2 bases and J 10 bases, with 21 bases left between them. This CDR3 contains 15 residues. CDR1 and CDR2 from the germline V gene are SGDLS and YYNGEE.